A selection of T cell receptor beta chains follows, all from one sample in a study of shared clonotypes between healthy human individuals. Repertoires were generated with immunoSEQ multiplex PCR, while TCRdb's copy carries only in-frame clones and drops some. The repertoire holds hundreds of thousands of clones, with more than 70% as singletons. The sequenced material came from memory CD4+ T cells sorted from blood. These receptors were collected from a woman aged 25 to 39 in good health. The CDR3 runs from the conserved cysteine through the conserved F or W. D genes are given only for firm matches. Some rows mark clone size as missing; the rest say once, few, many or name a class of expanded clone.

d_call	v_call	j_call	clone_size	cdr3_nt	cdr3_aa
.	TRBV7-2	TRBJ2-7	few	TGTGCCAGCAGCTTCTTACCGGGAGAGGGCGAGCAGTACTTC	CASSFLPGEGEQYF
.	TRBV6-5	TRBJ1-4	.	TGTGCCAGCAGTTACTCTGGCAGGGTGGGGGAAAAACTGTTTTTT	CASSYSGRVGEKLFF
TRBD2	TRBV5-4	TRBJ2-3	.	TGTGCCAGCAGCTTGTTGATACTAGCGGGACCCACAGATACGCAGTATTTT	CASSLLILAGPTDTQYF
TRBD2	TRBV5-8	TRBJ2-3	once	TGTGCCAGCAGCCCCCTTAGCGGGAGGGCCGGAGATACGCAGTATTTT	CASSPLSGRAGDTQYF
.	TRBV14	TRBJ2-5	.	TGTGCCAGCAGCCAAGTGGGTCTGCTATCCGGAGAGACCCAGTACTTC	CASSQVGLLSGETQYF
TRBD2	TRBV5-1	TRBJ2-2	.	TGCGCCAGCAGCCAGAGGGAGGCTAGCGGGAGCCCCGGGGAGCTGTTTTTT	CASSQREASGSPGELFF
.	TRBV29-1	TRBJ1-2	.	TGCAGCGTTGACTGGGCAGGGAAAAACTATGGCTACACCTTC	CSVDWAGKNYGYTF
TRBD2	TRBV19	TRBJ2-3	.	TGTGCCAGTAGTACTAGGTCTAGCGGGGTCACAGATACGCAGTATTTT	CASSTRSSGVTDTQYF
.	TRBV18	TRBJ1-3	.	TGTGCCAGCTCACGAGGGACCCCTGCCTCTGGAAACACCATATATTTT	CASSRGTPASGNTIYF
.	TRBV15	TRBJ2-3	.	TGTGCCACCAGCAGAGAAGGCAGGGCGCGCACAGATACGCAGTATTTT	CATSREGRARTDTQYF
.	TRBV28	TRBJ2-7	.	TGTGCCAGCAGTTTATTGGGGTTAGGGGAGCAGTACTTC	CASSLLGLGEQYF
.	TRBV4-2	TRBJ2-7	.	TGTGCCAGCAGCCAAACCCCGGGGCGGGGAGCCTCCTACGAGCAGTACTTC	CASSQTPGRGASYEQYF
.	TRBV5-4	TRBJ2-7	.	TGTGCCAGCAGCCGTCCAGGGACGGGAGTGTACTTC	CASSRPGTGVYF
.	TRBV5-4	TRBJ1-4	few	TGTGCCAGCAGCTTAGGGGGGCTTTCTGAAAAACTGTTTTTT	CASSLGGLSEKLFF
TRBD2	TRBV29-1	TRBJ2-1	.	TGCAGCGTTGACCCTCGGGGAGCGGGAGGCCAATACAATGAGCAGTTCTTC	CSVDPRGAGGQYNEQFF
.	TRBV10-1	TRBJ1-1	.	TGCGCCAGCAGACCGGGACACACGAACACTGAAGCTTTCTTT	CASRPGHTNTEAFF
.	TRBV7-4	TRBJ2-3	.	TGTGCCAGCAGCGAAATAGCGGAGGGCACAGATACGCAGTATTTT	CASSEIAEGTDTQYF
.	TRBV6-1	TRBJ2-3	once	TGTGCCAGCAAGGAGGGCTCTAGCACAGATACGCAGTATTTT	CASKEGSSTDTQYF
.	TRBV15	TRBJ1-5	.	TGTGCCACCAGCAACGATTATAGCAATCAGCCCCAGCATTTT	CATSNDYSNQPQHF
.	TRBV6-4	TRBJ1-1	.	TGTGCCAGCGGGGAACAGGAGAACACTGAAGCTTTCTTT	CASGEQENTEAFF
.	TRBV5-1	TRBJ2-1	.	TGCGCCAGCAGCTTGTTGGGTGGACGGAATGAGCAGTTCTTC	CASSLLGGRNEQFF
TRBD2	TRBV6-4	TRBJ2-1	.	TGTGCCAGCAGTAAACTAGCGGGAGAGGCGAATGAGCAGTTCTTC	CASSKLAGEANEQFF
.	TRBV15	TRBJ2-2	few	TGTGCCACCAGCAGAGGCCGGGAAGGCGGGGAGCTGTTTTTT	CATSRGREGGELFF
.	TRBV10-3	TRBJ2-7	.	TGTGCCACCAGGGTTTACTCCTACGAGCAGTACTTC	CATRVYSYEQYF
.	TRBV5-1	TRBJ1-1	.	TGCGCCAGCAGCTTAGGCAGCTTACTGAACACTGAAGCTTTCTTT	CASSLGSLLNTEAFF
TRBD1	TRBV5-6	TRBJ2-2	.	TGTGCCAGCAGCGACCCTCGGACAGGGGATACCGGGGAGCTGTTTTTT	CASSDPRTGDTGELFF
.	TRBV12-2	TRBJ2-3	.	TGTGCAAGTCGCTTTGGGGGGCGGACAGATACGCAGTATTTT	CASRFGGRTDTQYF
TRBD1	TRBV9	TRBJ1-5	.	TGTGCCAGCAGCGACGGACAGGCCCCAAATCAGCCCCAGCATTTT	CASSDGQAPNQPQHF
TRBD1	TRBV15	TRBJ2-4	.	TGTGCCACCAGCAGAGGAGGGACAGGGACGAACATTCAGTACTTC	CATSRGGTGTNIQYF
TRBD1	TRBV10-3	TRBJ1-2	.	TGTGCCAACAACAACAGGGGAGGGGACTATGGCTACACCTTC	CANNNRGGDYGYTF
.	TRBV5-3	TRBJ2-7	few	TGTGCCAGAAGACCCCCCGAGCAGTACTTC	CARRPPEQYF
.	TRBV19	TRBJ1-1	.	TGTGCCAGTAGTCGGACGGATGAAGCTTTCTTT	CASSRTDEAFF
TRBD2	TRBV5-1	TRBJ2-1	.	TGCGCCAGCAGCTCCTCTAGCGGGAGGATTTATGAGCAGTTCTTC	CASSSSSGRIYEQFF
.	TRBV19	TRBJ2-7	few	TGTGCCAGTAACCGGGACCCTCTGAGGGACGAGCAGTACTTC	CASNRDPLRDEQYF
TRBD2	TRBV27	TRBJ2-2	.	TGTGCCAGCACCCCGGGGGGACTAGGCGGGTCCACACCCTCCGGGGAGCTGTTTTTT	CASTPGGLGGSTPSGELFF
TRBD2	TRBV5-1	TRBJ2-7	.	TGCGCCAGCGCCGGGACTAGCGGGACGTACGAGCAGTACTTC	CASAGTSGTYEQYF
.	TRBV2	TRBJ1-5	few	TGTGCCCAGGCAGGACAGCCCCAGCATTTT	CAQAGQPQHF
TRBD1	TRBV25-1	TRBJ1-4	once	TGTGCCAGCAGTGAATGGGGGGGACAGGTCAAGAGAAAACTGTTTTTT	CASSEWGGQVKRKLFF
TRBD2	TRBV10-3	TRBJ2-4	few	TGTGCCATCAGTGACCCTAGCGGGAGCGGGGACATTCAGTACTTC	CAISDPSGSGDIQYF
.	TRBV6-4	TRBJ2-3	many	TGTGCCAGCAGTGAGCGTCACGGAGCCACAGATACGCAGTATTTT	CASSERHGATDTQYF
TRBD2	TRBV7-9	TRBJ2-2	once	TGTGCCAGCAGCTTGGGACTAGCGGGAGAGAGTACCGGGGAGCTGTTTTTT	CASSLGLAGESTGELFF
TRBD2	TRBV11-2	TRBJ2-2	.	TGTGCCAGCAGCTTCGGGGGGTTAAACACCGGGGAGCTGTTTTTT	CASSFGGLNTGELFF
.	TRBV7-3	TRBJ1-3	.	TGTGCCAGCAGCGAACAGGGAGGGGCTGGAAACACCATATATTTT	CASSEQGGAGNTIYF